Listed below are T cell receptor beta chains from one sample, sequenced in a study of Graves' ophthalmopathy and Graves' hyperthyroidism. TCRdb re-called the multiplex PCR reads through MiXCR, storing one row per CDR3 protein. The sample records 340,000 or so distinct CDR3 sequences, roughly 15% being singletons. The sequencing input was peripheral blood. The source of these receptors is an adult man with Graves' ophthalmopathy. The CDR3 runs from the conserved cysteine through the conserved F or W. Fields, in order: CDR3 protein, CDR3 DNA, clone size, D gene, V gene, CDR3 length, J gene. The D gene is left open where the match is weak. Only some rows state a clone size, as once, few, many or a class for expanded clones.

CAISETAGEETQYF TGTGCCATCAGTGAGACAGCGGGGGAAGAGACCCAGTACTTC many TRBD2 TRBV10-3 14 TRBJ2-5
CASSLPRTSGGTSSYEQYF TGTGCCAGCAGCCTTCCCCGGACTAGCGGGGGGACGAGCTCCTACGAGCAGTACTTC many TRBD2 TRBV7-2 19 TRBJ2-7
CASRRTDTGELFF TGTGCCAGCAGACGAACAGATACCGGGGAGCTGTTTTTT . . TRBV7-3 13 TRBJ2-2
CSARDGQLDEQYF TGCAGTGCTAGGGACGGACAGTTGGACGAGCAGTACTTC many . TRBV20-1 13 TRBJ2-7
CASRLIAGGDTEAFF TGTGCCAGCAGGTTAATCGCAGGTGGGGACACTGAAGCTTTCTTT many . TRBV28 15 TRBJ1-1
CASSYSEGMETQYF TGTGCCAGCAGTTATTCCGAGGGGATGGAGACCCAGTACTTC few . TRBV6-5 14 TRBJ2-5
CASSLNRQGGLYEQYF TGTGCCAGCAGCTTAAACAGACAGGGCGGGCTCTACGAGCAGTACTTC many TRBD1 TRBV7-2 16 TRBJ2-7
CATSRGTRGHGYTF TGTGCCACCAGCAGAGGAACAAGGGGCCATGGCTACACCTTC many . TRBV15 14 TRBJ1-2
CASSYGAGYGYTF TGCGCCAGCAGCTACGGGGCAGGCTATGGCTACACCTTC many . TRBV5-1 13 TRBJ1-2
CASSEISGQRTQYF TGTGCCAGCAGTGAAATTTCCGGTCAGCGGACCCAGTACTTC many . TRBV2 14 TRBJ2-5
CASKSWQDWTGSQETQYF TGTGCCAGCAAATCTTGGCAGGACTGGACAGGAAGCCAAGAGACCCAGTACTTC once TRBD1 TRBV7-8 18 TRBJ2-5